Sequencing of this T cell receptor (beta chain) was carried out in a study of blood T cells in healthy people across ages (dated by TCRdb to the mid-2010s). Regarding the study in general: In model experiments, roughly one uniquely barcoded TCR beta cDNA molecule per two T cells was captured by template switching. Age-related changes in TCR beta repertoire diversity were measured in the study by deep sequencing normalized with unique cDNA molecular identifiers. Donors were grouped into four age groups: young (average roughly 17 years), middle-aged (around 39), aged (approximately 67) and long-lived (approximately 82). To avoid experimental bias, donors of different ages were distributed randomly across sequencing lanes. Two additional independent replicas of 1 million unique cDNA reads from the same blood draw were analyzed for two donors (one aged 18 to 29 and one aged 80 or older). The research as a whole found: Compared with the aged group, more naive CD4+ T cells, fewer expanded clones and increased TCR diversity were shown by the long-lived group, suggesting age selection. Estimates of total diversity based on one million sequenced T cells were regarded as lower bounds and as underestimates. Since profiling was done on bulk unsorted PBMCs, naive and antigen-experienced compartments could not be conclusively compared. The CMV infection status of donors was not known, potentially confounding age-related changes in expanded clonotypes. Observed TCR beta diversity per million T cells fell roughly linearly with age, and a significant reduction was already apparent by age roughly 40. There was a strong correlation between observed TCR beta diversity and the percentage of naive T cells measured by flow cytometry.

The V and J ends are trimmed by 0 bases and 10 bases, leaving 11 bases between them. The germline V gene encodes CDR1 SGHRS and CDR2 YFSETQ. The CDR3 sequence holds 14 residues, the cysteine and phenylalanine included. Of all the DNA, just the CDR3 is kept, 42 bases in frame from base 1. Of note for this clonotype: This clone's antigen is unknown. Per-nucleotide qualities are absent, and no much larger clonotype sits a single base away.

The library was built by means of 5' RACE. Sequencing took place on an Illumina HiSeq 2500. A second PCR of roughly 7 to 12 cycles was run with a J-beta primer mix and a sample-barcoded 5' primer. A unique molecular identifier was introduced onto each TCR beta cDNA molecule by a template-switch 5' adaptor carrying 12 random nucleotides. Each sample yielded at least 2.5 million CDR3-containing paired-end reads. All of the RNA was converted into first-strand cDNA using the Mint cDNA synthesis kit, with a TRBC-specific oligonucleotide serving as the primer. Following uracil-DNA glycosylase treatment, a first 18-cycle PCR with universal primers M1SS and BC2_uni_R was performed on all cDNA. Processing in the source paper ran as follows. Each sample was normalized by randomly selecting 1 million high-quality reads, each carrying a distinct molecular identifier. Instead of being binned into consensus sequences, reads that shared molecular identifiers were thrown out. MiTCR, set to a Q25 quality threshold and the strictest error-elimination algorithm, was used for CDR3 identification, clonotype clustering and error correction. Lower-bound total TCR beta diversity was estimated with a nonparametric unseen species model using Euler transformation. In-frame beta chains were kept once TCRdb had trimmed the public reads at Q25 with fastp and called clones with MiXCR. Every distinct CDR3 protein forms one entry, paired with its most common genes and DNA. The V and J calls were determined by TCRdb, not by the authors. The sample table shows fewer than 900,000 distinct CDR3 sequences, and about 34% are seen once. Together, the top ten hold 13% of the sample.

Systemically healthy Caucasian individuals from Russia, 35 to 50 in total and aged roughly 6 to 100 years, were included as donors. Approximately 9.3 milliliters of peripheral blood were collected from each donor into EDTA-treated Vacutainer tubes. Ficoll-Paque density-gradient centrifugation was used to isolate PBMCs, with at least 6 million obtained per sample. Total RNA, at least 6 micrograms per sample, was extracted from PBMCs with Trizol reagent. For every donor, an aliquot of PBMCs went through flow cytometry to measure the percentages of naive CD45RAhigh/CD27high T cells. The rearranged segments are TRBV5-1 and TRBJ1-6; TRBD1 is a weak D gene call, 6 bases matching. The sequence was collected from a man in his late teens or twenties in good health. Sample: blood. In nucleotide form, the sequence is TGCGCCAGCAGCTTGGGATCAGGGGACTCACCCCTCCACTTT. This codes for CASSLGSGDSPLHF.